The clone carrying this T cell receptor (beta chain) was seen a single time. In the authors' workflow: Reference gene primers were amplified, and this amplification served to estimate nucleated cell counts. Sequencing used immunoSEQ multiplex PCR; TCRdb keeps in-frame clones, though not all of them. The V and J calls and clone size were taken over from that table, and D and trimming were inferred from the DNA. The sample contains about 160,000 clones, approximately 86% of which appear only once. Enrolment of Seattle patients took place during active infection, and they were followed longitudinally. V dropped 0 bases and J dropped 8 bases, with 17 bases sitting between them. The CDR3 covers 16 residues. CDR1 is SGHRS and CDR2 is YFSETQ in the germline V gene. This sample is part of a study of blood T cell repertoires in COVID-19. Looking at the study overall: Samples came from the United States, Italy and Spain, spanning acute and convalescent COVID-19. Sources were T cells, B-cell-depleted T cells, or PBMCs; the material itself was cDNA or gDNA.

Sequenced input: peripheral blood. The rearrangement links TRBV5-1 to TRBJ1-4; TRBD1 might be the D (6 bases). The clonotype comes from a woman in her 40s with COVID-19, enrolled during active disease. The CDR3 here is CASSLAGGAIGEKLFF. The CDR3 DNA follows: TGCGCCAGCAGCTTGGCCGGGGGGGCCATCGGGGAAAAACTGTTTTTT.